This TCR beta chain came from a study of blood T cell repertoires in COVID-19. About the study: Sources were T cells, B-cell-depleted T cells, or PBMCs; the material itself was cDNA or gDNA.

Authors' data handling: For nucleated cells, counts were estimated from reference gene primer amplification. TCRdb keeps only in-frame clones here, not all; method: immunoSEQ multiplex PCR. Clone size and the V and J calls come from that table; the DNA yielded D and trimming. The sample shows about 96,000 clones, roughly 80% of them seen only once. Germline V lookup: CDR1 MNHEY, CDR2 SVGAGI. V lost 7 bases and J 5 bases, leaving 14 bases between the germline ends. CDR3 length: 13 amino acids. Material for sequencing was peripheral blood. This clonotype originated in a woman aged 60-70 years with acute or convalescent COVID-19. The J gene is TRBJ2-5, the V gene TRBV6-5; no clear D gene. The CDR3 DNA follows: TGTGCCAGCATCCACTCCCACTGGGAGACCCAGTACTTC. Protein: CASIHSHWETQYF.